The sequence of this TCR beta chain was determined in a study of cytomegalovirus exposure and HLA in healthy donors. PCR employed 60 Vbeta and 13 Jbeta primers. Measured with immunoSEQ multiplex PCR; TCRdb has only the in-frame clones, and not every one. The sample contains around 150,000 clones, approximately 71% of which appear only once. The CDR3 consists of 14 residues. The V end lost 10 bases, the J end lost 2 bases, and 16 bases lay between the germline ends. Germline-derived CDR1 and CDR2 are MNHEY and SVGAGI. The origin of this receptor is a man in his thirties or forties in good health and CMV-seropositive. The chain couples TRBV6-5 to TRBJ2-3; possible D gene TRBD2, 6 bases. Input material: PBMCs. The DNA of the CDR3 is TGTGCCATCCGTTCCCGGCGGGACACAGATACGCAGTATTTT. It specifies CAIRSRRDTDTQYF.